This TCR beta chain was found in a study of blood T cell repertoires in COVID-19. Looking at the study overall: Acute-phase and convalescent COVID-19 samples originated in the United States, Italy and Spain. Nucleic acid was either cDNA or gDNA, and it came from T cells, B-cell-depleted T cells, or PBMCs.

As originally analysed: The authors estimated nucleated cell counts from reference gene primer amplification. The method was immunoSEQ multiplex PCR; TCRdb's version includes in-frame clones alone and lacks a portion of them. From that table come the V and J calls and clone size; the DNA was used to work out D and trimming. The repertoire holds around 110,000 clones, with less than 90% as singletons. Participants' own reports of clinical history determined their cohort assignment. The V gene's germline CDR1 is SGHTA and CDR2 FQGTGA. CDR3 length equals 16 residues. Trimming at V came to 5 bases and at J to 4 bases, leaving 9 bases not matched to a gene.

V usage is TRBV7-3 and J usage is TRBJ2-1, with TRBD1 matching over 9 bases. The clonotype comes from a woman in her twenties or thirties who had recovered from COVID-19. The sequencing sample was made of PBMCs or T cells enriched from blood (not recorded which). CDR3 in DNA: TGTGCCAGCAGCGTACACGTGACAGGGGGATACAATGAGCAGTTCTTC. It yields the protein CASSVHVTGGYNEQFF.